The source of this T cell receptor beta chain is a study of blood T cell repertoires in COVID-19 (dated by TCRdb to the early 2020s). General notes on the study: Samples from collaborators originated in the United States, Italy and Spain and spanned both the acute and convalescent phases of COVID-19. The prospective study material was composed of cDNA or gDNA derived from T cells, B-cell-depleted T cells, or PBMCs. The dataset comprised deeply sampled blood TCRbeta repertoires from subjects exposed to, actively infected with, or recovered from COVID-19. A freely available public database, intended as a resource for researchers studying the immune response to SARS-CoV-2, is where the repertoires were released. The samples were drawn from two sources: the first 160 participants of the ongoing ImmuneRACE study, and 1,254 subjects contributed by 6 global collaborators. The sample metadata nearly always contained a de-identified subject ID, COVID-19 status, age in years and sex. Where HLA class I and class II types were available, the types were taken from metadata supplied by the sample provider, not from assay-based typing.

The CDR3 runs 15 amino acids, cysteine and phenylalanine included. Only the CDR3 portion is preserved as DNA: 45 bases, with reading frame beginning at the first base. The germline V gene sets CDR1 to MNHEY and CDR2 to SVGAGI. V has 6 bases trimmed and J has 7 bases trimmed; junction bases matching no gene number 9. Note on this clone: The clone's antigen remains unknown. Within one base of it there is no much larger clone, and no base qualities were kept.

TCRbeta CDR3 regions were amplified from genomic DNA by means of the immunoSEQ Assay, a bias-controlled multiplex PCR. Per the source publication's procedure: The number of nucleated cells in each sample was estimated from the amplification of reference gene primers within the assay. To quantify the absolute abundance of each unique TCRbeta CDR3 rearrangement, sequence reads were collapsed and filtered. Productive Simpson clonality was computed per sample as the square root of Simpson's diversity index over productive rearrangements. TCRdb re-hosts the immuneACCESS table, in-frame sequences only. Its copies lack some clones; in the studies checked, an unresolved V gene accounts for under half of them, and the cause for the rest is not known. V and J calls and clone size come straight from that table; D and trimming were deduced from the DNA. In all, the sample holds 100,000 to 150,000 clones, and approximately 81% of those were seen once. 4.5% to 6% of the sample belongs to the ten largest clones.

Overall study outcomes, separate from this receptor: How much clinical and demographic metadata was included differed by source and by participant, and the metadata was provided uncurated.

One collaborating source in Seattle enrolled patients while the patients were actively infected and followed the patients over time throughout the course of disease. Each collaborating institution followed its own protocols to collect whole blood in K2EDTA tubes. For TCRbeta analysis, collaborators shipped samples in one of three forms: frozen whole blood, isolated PBMCs, or DNA extracted from either of those sample types. The receptor comes from a man aged 80 or over with COVID-19, enrolled during active disease. The chain couples TRBV6-5 to TRBJ1-5; 10 central bases correspond to TRBD1. Sequencing was carried out using peripheral blood. The nucleotide sequence is TGTGCCAGCAGACCCGGGACAGGGGTGAGACAGCCCCAGCATTTT. Translation gives CASRPGTGVRQPQHF.